Presented here are 27 T cell receptor beta chains from one specimen sequenced in a study of cytomegalovirus exposure and HLA in healthy donors. Vbeta (60) and Jbeta (13) primers were used in the PCR. Repertoires were generated with immunoSEQ multiplex PCR, while TCRdb's copy carries only in-frame clones and drops some. The sample's table shows 100,000 to 150,000 clones. Material: PBMCs. The origin of the receptors is a middle-aged woman in good health and CMV-seropositive.

CDR3 DNA: TGCGCCAGCAGTGCACAGGGTACAAACACTGAAGCTTTCTTT. This encodes CASSAQGTNTEAFF. The chain employs TRBV23-1 and TRBJ1-1; maybe TRBD1 (6 bases). TRBV23-1 is designated an ORF whose function remains uncertain. This CDR3 is built from 14 residues. Between the trimmed V and J ends, which lost 5 bases and 2 bases, there was a span of 12 bases.

V is TRBV2 and J is TRBJ2-7, with TRBD1 matching 9 bases. Trimming at V came to 4 bases and at J to 3 bases, leaving 4 bases not matched to a gene. This CDR3 contains 14 residues. Germline CDR1 SNHLY, CDR2 FYNNEI. Here the CDR3 reads CASSVVGQGYEQYF. The CDR3 coding sequence is TGTGCCAGCAGTGTGGTGGGACAGGGCTACGAGCAGTACTTC.

This chain joins TRBV19 and TRBJ2-1; D possibly corresponds to TRBD2 (6 bases). CDR1 is LNHDA and CDR2 is SQIVND in the germline V gene (reference sequence). V lost 5 bases, J lost 4 bases, and 15 bases lay in between. CDR3 length equals 15 residues. CDR3 protein: CASSPMRDLYNEQFF. The CDR3 nucleotides read TGTGCCAGTAGTCCCATGCGGGACCTATACAATGAGCAGTTCTTC.

The rearrangement uses TRBV30 and TRBJ2-3; 8 nucleotides align to TRBD2. The length of the CDR3 is 14 residues. The germline gives CDR1 GTSNPN, CDR2 SVGIG (reference sequence). Trimming at V came to 8 bases and at J to 3 bases, leaving 10 bases not matched to a gene. In DNA form, the CDR3 reads TGTGCCGGATCCCCGGGACTAGAAACAGATACGCAGTATTTT. Translation: CAGSPGLETDTQYF.

The rearrangement uses TRBV9 and TRBJ1-1, with 7 bases lining up with TRBD1. Germline CDR1 SGDLS, CDR2 YYNGEE. V lost 3 bases, J lost 1 base, and 9 bases stayed unmatched. The CDR3 is 16 residues long. The CDR3 sequence: CASSGFRGVENTEAFF. In nucleotides, the CDR3 is TGTGCCAGCAGCGGCTTCAGGGGGGTCGAGAACACTGAAGCTTTCTTT.

The J gene is TRBJ2-2, the V gene TRBV9, with D perhaps matching TRBD2 (6 bases). V was trimmed by 0 bases and J by 0 bases, leaving 15 bases between them. The CDR3 totals 18 residues. CDR1 SGDLS and CDR2 YYNGEE come from the germline V gene. The CDR3 reads CASSVAPGTFANTGELFF. The CDR3 region has the DNA TGTGCCAGCAGCGTAGCTCCTGGGACTTTCGCGAACACCGGGGAGCTGTTTTTT.

The chain uses TRBV6-6 and TRBJ2-1; D might be TRBD2 (5 bases). V lost 7 bases and J lost 7, with 8 bases in between. The CDR3 has 11 amino acids. Germline lookup yields CDR1 MNHNY and CDR2 SVGAGI (reference sequence). The CDR3 nucleotides are TGTGCCAGCACCTGGGAGAATGAGCAGTTCTTC. The encoded protein is CASTWENEQFF.

V and J are TRBV6-1 and TRBJ2-7, with a tentative D call TRBD2 (5 bases). Looked up from germline, CDR1 is MNHNS and CDR2 is SASEGT. V shed 3 bases and J shed 2 bases, with 11 bases lying between them. The CDR3 is 14 residues long. DNA of the CDR3: TGTGCCAGCAGTGATCGGGGAGTCGCCTACGAGCAGTACTTC. Encoded protein: CASSDRGVAYEQYF.

The gene calls are TRBV29-1 and TRBJ1-5; D not certain. V was cut by 5 bases and J by 0 bases, with 17 bases left in between. Per the germline V gene, CDR1 is SQVTM and CDR2 is ANQGSEA. The CDR3 loop spans 16 amino acids. CDR3 loop: CSVLRFFLTSNQPQHF. The CDR3 bases are TGCAGCGTTCTGAGATTTTTCTTAACTAGCAATCAGCCCCAGCATTTT.

V gene TRBV19 combines with J gene TRBJ2-6; D unresolved. The V end was cut by 5 bases, the J end by 4 bases, with 6 bases between. CDR3 length: 13 residues. Germline loops: CDR1 LNHDA, CDR2 SQIVND (reference sequence). The CDR3 protein is CASSPTGANVLTF. CDR3 bases: TGTGCCAGTAGTCCTACCGGGGCCAACGTCCTGACTTTC.

This sequence joins TRBV6-1 and TRBJ2-1; perhaps TRBD2 as D (5 bases). Trimming took off 1 base at V and 4 bases at J, with 11 bases between the two ends. CDR1 is MNHNS, CDR2 SASEGT, per germline. The CDR3 is 15 amino acids. The CDR3 bases are TGTGCCAGCAGTGAAGGCGGATGGAGGTACAATGAGCAGTTCTTC. Amino acid sequence: CASSEGGWRYNEQFF.

The rearrangement joins TRBV6-1 to TRBJ2-7; 8 bases fit TRBD1. The CDR3 is 15 amino acids. The V segment lost 0 bases and the J segment 2 bases; nucleotides outside the gene matches: 3. Germline V CDR1 and CDR2: MNHNS, SASEGT. Written as DNA, the CDR3 is TGTGCCAGCAGTGAAGCGACAGGGGACCCCTACGAGCAGTACTTC. Amino acid sequence: CASSEATGDPYEQYF.

J is TRBJ2-7 and V is TRBV5-1, with D perhaps TRBD2 (6 bases). The V end lost 3 bases, the J end lost 2 bases, and 9 bases lay between the germline ends. The germline V gene encodes CDR1 SGHRS and CDR2 YFSETQ. The CDR3 length is 13 residues. In nucleotides, the CDR3 is TGCGCCAGCAGCTGGAGGGATCCCTACGAGCAGTACTTC. Amino acid sequence: CASSWRDPYEQYF.

CDR3 in DNA: TGTGCCAGCAGTTCCGGGACACCCACCTACGAGCAGTACTTC. Translating gives CASSSGTPTYEQYF. V usage is TRBV6-5 and J usage is TRBJ2-7; D might be TRBD1 (6 bases). V was trimmed by 4 bases and J by 2 bases, leaving 12 bases between them. Germline V gene lookup returns CDR1 MNHEY and CDR2 SVGAGI. The CDR3 loop spans 14 amino acids.

The chain couples TRBV30 to TRBJ1-2; TRBD1 matches 7 bases. J gave up 2 bases and V 4 bases, and 4 bases lay outside the gene matches. The germline V gene has CDR1 GTSNPN and CDR2 SVGIG (reference sequence). The length of the CDR3 is 13 residues. CDR3 DNA sequence: TGTGCCTGGAAAAAGACAGGGAACTATGGCTACACCTTC. Translation gives CAWKKTGNYGYTF.

The V call is TRBV18, the J call TRBJ2-7, with 7 nucleotides matching TRBD2. The CDR3 covers 15 residues. CDR1 and CDR2 (germline): KGHSH, LQKENI. Trimming removed 3 bases from V and 0 bases from J; junction bases left unmatched: 5. DNA of the CDR3: TGTGCCAGCTCACCCCTGAGCGGGACCTCCTACGAGCAGTACTTC. Encoded protein: CASSPLSGTSYEQYF.

This chain connects TRBV5-1 to TRBJ2-2; D is possibly TRBD2 (6 bases). The V end lost 0 bases, the J end lost 3 bases, and 9 bases lay between the germline ends. Germline V gives CDR1 SGHRS, CDR2 YFSETQ. The CDR3 sequence is 15 residues long. CDR3 region: CASSLELADTGELFF. The CDR3 DNA follows: TGCGCCAGCAGCTTGGAACTAGCCGACACCGGGGAGCTGTTTTTT.

The genes are TRBV28 and TRBJ1-5; 8 positions match TRBD1. J lost 2 bases, V lost 6 bases, and 3 bases had no gene match. This CDR3 contains 14 residues. Looked up from germline, CDR1 is MDHEN and CDR2 is SYDVKM. The CDR3 reads CASRSDRGNQPQHF. The CDR3 DNA sequence: TGTGCCAGCAGGTCGGACAGGGGCAATCAGCCCCAGCATTTT. The full variable domain, completed using reference TRBV28 and TRBJ1-5, is DVKVTQSSRYLVKRTGEKVFLECVQDMDHENMFWYRQDPGLGLRLIYFSYDVKMKEKGDIPEGYSVSREKKERFSLILESASTNQTSMYLCASRSDRGNQPQHFGDGTRLSIL.

The chain couples TRBV4-3 to TRBJ1-1; D ambiguous. V was clipped by 3 bases and J by 4 bases, with 9 bases between them. Per germline, CDR1 LGHNA and CDR2 YSLEER. The CDR3 contains 13 residues. The CDR3 reads CASSQSEGTEAFF. Here the CDR3 DNA reads TGCGCCAGCAGCCAGAGTGAGGGCACTGAAGCTTTCTTT.

V usage is TRBV11-2 and J usage is TRBJ1-5, with 8 bases aligning to TRBD1. In germline, CDR1 is SGHAT, CDR2 FQNNGV. This CDR3 spans 14 amino acids. Losses at the gene ends were 4 bases for V and 7 bases for J; bases not matched to a gene: 6. The CDR3 DNA sequence: TGTGCCAGCAGCTACGGACAGGGTAGGCAGCCCCAGCATTTT. This codes for CASSYGQGRQPQHF.

The chain combines TRBV15 with TRBJ2-1; tentative D call: TRBD1 (5 bases). The CDR3 has 16 residues. In germline, CDR1 is LNHNV, CDR2 YYDKDF (reference sequence). The V end was cut by 3 bases, the J end by 4 bases, with 16 bases between. The CDR3: CATSRQTQTAYNEQFF. Written as DNA, the CDR3 is TGTGCCACCAGCAGGCAGACCCAGACAGCTTACAATGAGCAGTTCTTC. The full variable domain, in which reference TRBV15 and TRBJ2-1 provide the parts outside the CDR3, is DAMVIQNPRYQVTQFGKPVTLSCSQTLNHNVMYWYQQKSSQAPKLLFHYYDKDFNNEADTPDNFQSRRPNTSFCFLDIRSPGLGDTAMYLCATSRQTQTAYNEQFFGPGTRLTVL.

CDR3 DNA: TGTGCCAGCAGATCCGGGTCCCGGAATGCCAAAAACATTCAGTACTTC. Protein: CASRSGSRNAKNIQYF. The genes are TRBV27 and TRBJ2-4, with unresolved D. The CDR3 has 16 residues. V lost 6 bases to trimming and J lost 1 base, with 16 bases between them. From germline, CDR1 is MNHEY and CDR2 SMNVEV (reference sequence).

The chain has TRBV5-1 and TRBJ2-5; TRBD1 matches 8 bases. The DNA end is a closer match to TRBJ2-7, so the J assignment may be wrong. The CDR3 loop spans 16 amino acids. Germline V lookup: CDR1 SGHRS, CDR2 YFSETQ. The CDR3 DNA sequence: TGCGCCAGCAGGCCCCAACCGACAGGGGTGACCTACGAGCAGTACTTC. Its translation is CASRPQPTGVTYEQYF.

The chain couples TRBV12-5 to TRBJ1-1; D is uncertain. The germline gives CDR1 LGHNT, CDR2 FRNRAP. The CDR3 extends over 14 amino acids. V was pared by 1 base and J by 0 bases, with 6 bases between. The CDR3 DNA sequence: TGTGCTAGTGGTTTGGGACATATGAACACTGAAGCTTTCTTT. This translates into CASGLGHMNTEAFF. The full variable domain, its missing parts supplied by reference TRBV12-5 and TRBJ1-1, is DARVTQTPRHKVTEMGQEVTMRCQPILGHNTVFWYRQTMMQGLELLAYFRNRAPLDDSGMPKDRFSAEMPDATLATLKIQPSEPRDSAVYFCASGLGHMNTEAFFGQGTRLTVV.

The V gene is TRBV9, the J gene TRBJ2-1; 7 bases agree with TRBD1. CDR3 size: 17 residues. Losses at the gene ends were 3 bases for V and 10 bases for J; bases not matched to a gene: 19. The germline CDR1 and CDR2 sequences are SGDLS and YYNGEE. CDR3 DNA: TGTGCCAGCAGCGAGACCGGAGACAGGGCCCTAGGTAGAGAGCAGTTCTTC. Translated: CASSETGDRALGREQFF.

The chain uses TRBV6-6 and TRBJ2-7, with 7 bases identical to TRBD1. The CDR3 sequence is 13 residues long. Germline-derived CDR1 and CDR2 are MNHNY and SVGAGI (reference sequence). The V and J ends lost 6 bases and 3 bases, in that order; junction bases with no gene match: 5. Written as DNA, the CDR3 is TGTGCCAGCAGCGACAGGGTAAGCTACGAGCAGTACTTC. This translates into CASSDRVSYEQYF.

The chain links TRBV29-1 to TRBJ2-7, with 9 bases that match TRBD2. This CDR3 is 12 amino acids long. Germline CDR1 is SQVTM and CDR2 is ANQGSEA. Trimming cost V 8 bases and J 0 bases; bases outside gene matches: 2. CDR3 sequence reads: CSFSGSSYEQYF. The CDR3 DNA sequence: TGCAGCTTTAGCGGGAGCTCCTACGAGCAGTACTTC.